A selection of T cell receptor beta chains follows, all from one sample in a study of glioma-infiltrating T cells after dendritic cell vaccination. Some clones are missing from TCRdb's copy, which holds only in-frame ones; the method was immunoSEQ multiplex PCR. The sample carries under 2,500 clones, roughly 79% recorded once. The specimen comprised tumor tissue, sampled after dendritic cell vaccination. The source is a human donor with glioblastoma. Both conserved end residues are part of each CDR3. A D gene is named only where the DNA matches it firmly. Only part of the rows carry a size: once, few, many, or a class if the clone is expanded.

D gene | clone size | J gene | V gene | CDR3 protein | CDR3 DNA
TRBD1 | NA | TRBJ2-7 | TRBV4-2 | CASSPTGGGSYEQYF | TGTGCCAGCAGCCCGACAGGGGGCGGCTCCTACGAGCAGTACTTC
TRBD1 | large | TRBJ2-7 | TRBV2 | CASSLTGEQEQYF | TGTGCCAGCAGCCTAACAGGGGAGCAGGAGCAGTACTTC
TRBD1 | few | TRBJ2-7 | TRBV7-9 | CASSFKGQGDYEQYF | TGTGCCAGCAGCTTTAAGGGACAGGGGGACTACGAGCAGTACTTC
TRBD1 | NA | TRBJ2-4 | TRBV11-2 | CASSLEDRDLNIQYF | TGTGCCAGCAGCTTGGAAGACAGGGATCTGAACATTCAGTACTTC
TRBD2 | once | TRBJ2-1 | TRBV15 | CATSRGGANEQFF | TGTGCCACCAGCAGGGGAGGGGCTAATGAGCAGTTCTTC
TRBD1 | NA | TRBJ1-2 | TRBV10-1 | CASSAETGSNGYTF | TGCGCCAGCAGTGCCGAGACAGGGAGCAATGGCTACACCTTC
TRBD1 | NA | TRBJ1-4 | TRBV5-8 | CASSPRDRGEDHEKLFF | TGTGCCAGCAGCCCCCGGGACAGGGGCGAAGATCATGAAAAACTGTTTTTT
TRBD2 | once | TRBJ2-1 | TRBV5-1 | CASSLDGTGGDEQFF | TGCGCCAGCAGCTTGGATGGAACGGGAGGGGATGAGCAGTTCTTC
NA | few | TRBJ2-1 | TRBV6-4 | CASSDSNIAPAGEQFF | TGTGCCAGCAGTGACTCGAATATTGCTCCGGCGGGCGAGCAGTTCTTC
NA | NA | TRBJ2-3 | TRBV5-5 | CASSEVSVLSRTDTQYF | TGTGCCAGCAGCGAAGTCAGCGTTCTGTCACGCACAGATACGCAGTATTTT
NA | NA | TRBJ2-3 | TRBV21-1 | CASSARTSVTSTDTQYF | TGTGCCAGCAGCGCAAGGACTAGCGTAACTAGCACAGATACGCAGTATTTT
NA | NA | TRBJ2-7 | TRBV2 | CASSEQGMNEQYF | TGTGCCAGCAGTGAGCAGGGGATGAACGAGCAGTACTTC
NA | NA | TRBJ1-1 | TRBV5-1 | CASSGRQFMNTEAFF | TGCGCCAGTTCGGGAAGGCAGTTCATGAACACTGAAGCTTTCTTT
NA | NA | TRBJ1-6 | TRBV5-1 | CASSLVSPAGNTYNSPLHF | TGCGCCAGCAGCTTGGTTTCTCCGGCGGGTAATACCTATAATTCCCCCCTCCACTTT
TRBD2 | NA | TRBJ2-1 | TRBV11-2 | CASSLGLANEQFF | TGTGCCAGCAGCTTAGGACTAGCCAATGAGCAGTTCTTC
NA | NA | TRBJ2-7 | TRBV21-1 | CASSRIVAGEHSYEQYF | TGTGCCAGCAGCCGAATCGTAGCGGGAGAGCACTCCTACGAGCAGTACTTC
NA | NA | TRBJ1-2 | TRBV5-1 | CASSFGGVGYTF | TGCGCCAGCAGCTTCGGAGGGGTTGGCTACACCTTC
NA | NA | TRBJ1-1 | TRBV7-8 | CASSFGHLGNTEAFF | TGTGCCAGCAGTTTCGGACATCTCGGGAACACTGAAGCTTTCTTT
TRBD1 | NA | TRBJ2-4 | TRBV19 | CASSAEIRTGGMDIQYF | TGTGCCAGTAGTGCAGAGATCCGGACAGGGGGCATGGACATTCAGTACTTC
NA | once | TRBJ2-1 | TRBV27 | CASSFYIGDNEQFF | TGTGCCAGCAGTTTTTATATAGGGGACAATGAGCAGTTCTTC
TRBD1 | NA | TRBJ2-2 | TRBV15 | CATSGTGTTTGELFF | TGTGCCACCAGCGGGACAGGGACGACCACCGGGGAGCTGTTTTTT
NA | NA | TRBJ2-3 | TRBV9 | CASSVGAGAKPTDTQYF | TGTGCCAGCAGCGTAGGGGCAGGGGCCAAACCCACAGATACGCAGTATTTT
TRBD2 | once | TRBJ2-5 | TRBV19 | CASSPSGEGLAQYF | TGTGCCAGTAGTCCGAGCGGGGAGGGGTTGGCCCAGTACTTC
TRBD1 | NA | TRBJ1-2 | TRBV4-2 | CASSQDLETGSRYTF | TGTGCCAGCAGCCAAGATCTCGAGACAGGGAGTCGCTACACCTTC
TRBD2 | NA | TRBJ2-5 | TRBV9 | CASSGLAGELTQYF | TGTGCCAGCAGCGGACTAGCGGGAGAACTGACCCAGTACTTC
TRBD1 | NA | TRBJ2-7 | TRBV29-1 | CSATGQGYEQYF | TGCAGCGCCACGGGACAGGGTTACGAGCAGTACTTC
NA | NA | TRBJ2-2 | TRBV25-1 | CASSQFNTGELFF | TGTGCCAGCAGCCAGTTCAACACCGGGGAGCTGTTTTTT
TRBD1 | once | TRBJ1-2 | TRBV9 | CASSVPGQASGYTF | TGTGCCAGCAGCGTTCCGGGACAGGCCAGTGGCTACACCTTC
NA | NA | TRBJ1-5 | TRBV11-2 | CASSLSSGGGQPQHF | TGTGCCAGCAGCTTATCATCCGGGGGAGGTCAGCCCCAGCATTTT
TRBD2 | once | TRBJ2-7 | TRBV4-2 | CASSQAAPGGEQYF | TGTGCCAGCAGCCAAGCTGCCCCGGGGGGCGAGCAGTACTTC
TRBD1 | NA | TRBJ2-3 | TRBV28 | CASSLRDRPTDTQYF | TGTGCCAGCAGCCTCCGGGACAGACCCACAGATACGCAGTATTTT
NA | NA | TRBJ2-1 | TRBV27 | CASGLTVDNPYNEQFF | TGTGCCAGCGGGTTAACAGTAGACAACCCTTACAATGAGCAGTTCTTC
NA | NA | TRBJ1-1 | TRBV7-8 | CASSLYRNTEAFF | TGTGCCAGCAGCTTATACAGGAACACTGAAGCTTTCTTT
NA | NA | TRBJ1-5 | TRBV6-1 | CASSPTADSNQPQHF | TGTGCCAGCAGCCCGACAGCCGATAGCAATCAGCCCCAGCATTTT
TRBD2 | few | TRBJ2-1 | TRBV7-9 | CASTPSGNPRDEQFF | TGTGCCAGCACCCCTAGCGGGAACCCACGGGATGAGCAGTTCTTC
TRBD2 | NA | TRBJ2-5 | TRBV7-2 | CASSWGGSRSRETQYF | TGTGCCAGCAGCTGGGGGGGTAGCCGCAGTCGGGAGACCCAGTACTTC
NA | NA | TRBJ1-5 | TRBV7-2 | CASSLAGRGNQPQHF | TGTGCCAGCAGCTTAGCAGGGCGGGGCAATCAGCCCCAGCATTTT
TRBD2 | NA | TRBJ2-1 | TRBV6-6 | CASSSYRGTSYNEQFF | TGTGCCAGCAGTTCTTATCGGGGGACTAGCTACAATGAGCAGTTCTTC
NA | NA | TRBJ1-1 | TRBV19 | CASSIQEGRAFF | TGTGCCAGTAGTATACAGGAGGGAAGGGCTTTCTTT
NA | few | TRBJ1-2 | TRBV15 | CATSRDESGYGYTF | TGTGCCACCAGCAGAGATGAGAGCGGCTATGGCTACACCTTC
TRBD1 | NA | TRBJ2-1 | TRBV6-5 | CASSRDSHNEQFF | TGTGCCAGCAGTCGGGACAGCCACAATGAGCAGTTCTTC
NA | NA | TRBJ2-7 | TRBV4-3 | CASSPRGGGGSSGTYEQYF | TGCGCCAGCAGCCCGAGGGGGGGCGGGGGTAGTTCGGGTACATACGAGCAGTACTTC
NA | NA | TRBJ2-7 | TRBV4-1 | CASSQAVGQQGEQYF | TGCGCCAGCAGCCAGGCGGTAGGACAGCAGGGAGAGCAGTACTTC
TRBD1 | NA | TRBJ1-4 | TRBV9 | CASSRQGANEKLFF | TGTGCCAGCAGCAGACAGGGAGCTAATGAAAAACTGTTTTTT
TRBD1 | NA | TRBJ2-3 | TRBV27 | CASSSGTGGPYTQYF | TGTGCCAGCAGTTCAGGGACAGGGGGCCCTTATACGCAGTATTTT
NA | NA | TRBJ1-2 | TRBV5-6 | CASSLGRGNTYTF | TGTGCCAGCAGCTTGGGTAGGGGGAATACCTACACCTTC
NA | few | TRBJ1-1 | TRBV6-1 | CASSNDWNTEAFF | TGTGCCAGCAGCAACGACTGGAACACTGAAGCTTTCTTT
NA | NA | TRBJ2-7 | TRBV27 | CASAEFSGYSSYEQYF | TGTGCCAGCGCCGAGTTTAGTGGTTATAGCTCCTACGAGCAGTACTTC
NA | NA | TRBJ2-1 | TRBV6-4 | CASSEGGAGNEQFF | TGTGCCAGCAGTGAGGGGGGAGCGGGCAATGAGCAGTTCTTC
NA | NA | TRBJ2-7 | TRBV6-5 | CASSSVLAEQYF | TGTGCCAGCAGTAGTGTCCTAGCGGAGCAGTACTTC
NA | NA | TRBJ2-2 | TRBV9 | CASSEPLATNTGELFF | TGTGCCAGCAGCGAACCCCTAGCAACGAACACCGGGGAGCTGTTTTTT
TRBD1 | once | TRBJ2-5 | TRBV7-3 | CASSPDRAETQYF | TGTGCCAGCAGCCCGGACAGGGCCGAGACCCAGTACTTC
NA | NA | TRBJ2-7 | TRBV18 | CASSPGTSSYEQYF | TGTGCCAGCTCACCCGGGACTTCCTCCTACGAGCAGTACTTC